This TCR beta chain was captured by sequencing in a study of cytomegalovirus exposure and HLA in healthy donors (dated by TCRdb to about 2017). Some background on the complete study: An earlier analysis of roughly 500 of the donors reported 250 to 350 Gb of sequence data and around 110 million unique TCR beta sequences obtained from roughly 180 million T cells. Several DR-DQ haplotypes were handled as single units for association and clustering, since linkage in the cohort was strong. Typing coverage varied by locus: roughly 629-630 donors for A, B, C, DRB1 and DQB1; approximately 520 for DQA1; over 600 for DPA1; approximately 450 for DPB1. Every discovery cohort repertoire had been produced on one sequencing platform. In a later genetic analysis, genome-wide SNP genotypes for about 55% of the roughly 670 donors were used, and that subset was treated as a discovery cohort. A separate validation cohort of some 130 different subjects was used in addition to the 666-subject first cohort. Class I and class II HLA loci were covered by the typing at four-digit resolution. The later analysis used no new phenotypic data to find candidate immune exposures, relying instead on TCR beta sequences and their occurrence across donors. Across about 370 genotyped donors of the cohort, an average of approximately 200,000 unique TCR beta nucleotide sequences per donor were sequenced, and roughly 20% of those sequences were non-productive. Using immunosequencing, the study profiled T cell repertoires from about 620 subjects and related those repertoires to cytomegalovirus serostatus. A later analysis re-analyzed previously published TCR beta repertoires from 500 to 700 donors and added high-resolution HLA genotyping to study TCR occurrence patterns. The aim of the study was to test whether cataloging public T cell receptors could identify signatures of past pathogen exposure. High-throughput TCR immunosequencing, statistical association of individual TCRs with disease status, and machine learning were combined to predict cytomegalovirus infection status. Roughly 310 gigabases of sequencing data and some 85 million unique TCR sequences were included in an early release covering around 600 HLA-typed donors. Donor age, sex, ethnicity and CMV serostatus were collected together with the repertoire data. Among the roughly 400 genotyped donors, around 81% belonged to the genetic ancestry cluster associated with self-reported Caucasian donors. An earlier analysis of a few hundred of the donors applied high-throughput TCR beta sequencing to assess whether each TCR beta V gene segment acted as functional or pseudogenic.

Details on this clone: The antigen it binds to is not known. No base quality information exists; no much larger clone differs at one position.

What the study reported, not specific to this receptor: Roughly uniform sequencing depth across donors was assumed in presence/absence analyses, although this assumption may not hold. A later genetic analysis associated a missense DCLRE1C variant with V-gene and J-gene trimming of TCR beta chains, and an independent cohort replicated the association. The cohort was sequenced for TCR beta chains only, and without alpha or paired-chain data the features that could be detected were limited. When HLA alleles, especially DR and DQ, strongly co-occurred, TCR associations were difficult to assign to individual alleles. In a later analysis, HLA-associated TCR beta chains were found to be more clonally expanded and to have lower generation probabilities than equally common non-associated chains. Most CMV-associated TCR beta chains appeared to be HLA-restricted in a later analysis, and the HLA associations seemed to be driven largely by CMV exposure. According to a later genetic analysis, donors in an Asian-associated ancestry cluster had fewer N-insertions in productive TCRs than the approximately 710-donor mean. The 87-base-pair reads could not distinguish some IMGT-functional V segments, including TRBV6-2 and TRBV6-3, so those segments were excluded. Most TCR sequences were seen in very few donors, while some public TCRs were found in many individuals. It was suggested by the authors that the approach could potentially be generalized to other disease states and immunological phenotypes. For the cohort, immune exposure information was limited to CMV serostatus. Because HLA typing was unavailable for some donors at each locus, only the typed subset was used in association tests. A few of the identified cytomegalovirus-associated TCR beta chains were confirmed in vitro to be specific for cytomegalovirus antigens. In an earlier analysis of roughly 500 of the donors, most TCR beta V segments appeared in productive rearrangements about 87% or about 30% of the time, broadly matching IMGT annotations. A later analysis found that TCR association rates varied across HLA loci, with DRB1 alleles showing the most associated TCRs and HLA-C alleles the fewest. Linkage disequilibrium might explain the correlated functional status among segregating V segments, but an unknown experimental factor could not be excluded. The sequencing pipeline was judged likely to have produced a cluster of highly shared sequence variants as a technical artifact. The classifier was reported to diagnose cytomegalovirus status with high specificity and sensitivity in both the original cohort and the validation cohort. A later analysis reported that several top co-occurrence clusters appeared linked to parvovirus B19, influenza, CMV and Epstein-Barr virus. In the study, 150 to 200 TCR beta chains were listed as associated with cytomegalovirus. A further reported finding was that TCR beta sequences accurately predicted the HLA-A and HLA-B alleles for most subjects in the first cohort. Specific HLA alleles were associated with some 15,000 TCR beta sequences at a false discovery rate of 0.05 in a later analysis. Because counts were too low, seventeen rarely observed V segments, including chromosome 9 orphons, were excluded from the earlier analysis of 587 of the donors.

In total, just over 650 healthy bone marrow donors made up the cohort. At the time of sampling, all cohort members were nominally healthy, though unrecorded immune exposures were likely present. The donor tested CMV seropositive, placing the donor among the 289 seropositive members of the cohort. Every donor gave a peripheral blood sample, and the peripheral blood mononuclear cells from that sample were used for TCR beta sequencing. Genomic DNA was extracted from the blood cell samples with the Qiagen DNeasy Blood Extraction Kit. Clipping removes 4 bases from V and 4 bases from J, with 9 as the unmatched junction base count. Taken from the germline V gene, the CDR1 and CDR2 loops are SGHTA and FQGNSA. From the cysteine up to the phenylalanine, the CDR3 has a length of 16 residues. Only the CDR3 portion is preserved as DNA: 48 bases, with reading frame beginning at the first base. The library came from the immunoSEQ multiplex PCR assay. The multiplex PCR relied on a mix of 60 forward primers for TCR Vbeta segments and 13 reverse primers for TCR Jbeta segments. Amplification of the CDR3 region of rearranged TCR beta genes was performed with a multiplex PCR assay on genomic DNA. On the Illumina HiSeq System, the amplified TCR beta libraries were sequenced as 87-base-pair reads. The original pipeline was this. Across the roughly 640 repertoires, a later analysis counted 80 million or so unique TCR beta chains, approximately 10 million of which were shared by at least two donors. A nearest-neighbor algorithm error-corrected the raw reads and collapsed the reads into unique sequences, merging closely related sequences to remove PCR and sequencing errors. CDR3 sequences were aligned to IMGT reference sequences to assign V, D and J gene segments. For a sequence to be retained, a match of at least six nucleotides to both a V gene segment and a J gene segment was required. A rearrangement was called productive if the CDR3 had no stop codons and remained in frame with V and J, and every other rearrangement was called non-productive. Following IMGT convention, CDR3 was defined as the stretch from the second conserved V-encoded cysteine up to the conserved J-encoded phenylalanine. In an earlier analysis of roughly 580 of the donors, sequences lacking an unambiguous match to a single V gene segment were excluded. An earlier analysis of just under 600 of the donors called V segments functional above 56.7% productive rearrangements and segregating when the between-donor standard deviation exceeded 5%. A statistical classification framework was built for diagnosing cytomegalovirus status from the catalog of TCR beta chain sequences. V and J gene assignment, in a later analysis, came from comparing TCR nucleotide sequences with IMGT/GENE-DB human TR gene sequences. In a later analysis, CDR3 sequences and most-parsimonious VDJ recombination scenarios were assigned using the TCRdist pipeline. A later analysis defined each TCR beta chain by its CDR3 amino acid sequence plus V-gene family, and excluded reads lacking a unique V-gene family. A later analysis removed several hundred highly shared, low-generation-probability nucleotide sequences to deal with suspected cross-contamination and a sequencing artifact. In a later analysis, a clonal expansion index for each public chain was calculated from normalized within-repertoire ranks of inferred template counts. A later analysis computed generation probabilities with a VDJ recombination model fitted to out-of-frame rearrangements, and checked the results against IGoR. A later analysis scored TCR-TCR, TCR-HLA and TCR-CMV co-occurrence with hypergeometric tests, applying a repertoire-size bias correction to TCR pairs. A later analysis estimated false discovery rates by permuting HLA or CMV assignments 20 times. In a later analysis, co-occurring TCRs were grouped using DBSCAN, and TCRdist sequence similarity was added for clustering within HLA-allele-positive subsets. Repertoires with fewer than 30,000 or more than 120,000 public chains, plus five repertoires with anomalous nucleotide sharing, were excluded from co-occurrence clustering. The table was pulled from immuneACCESS by TCRdb, which kept in-frame rearrangements only. Such tables lose some clones; where checked, under half of the loss comes from unresolved V genes, and the rest has no known cause. V, J and clone size were drawn from that table, and D and trimming were deduced from the DNA. Here the sample has 120,000 or so clones; 74% occur a single time. The top ten constitute 4% of the sample.

The sequence joins TRBV7-2 to TRBJ1-1; the central 10 bases match TRBD1. This sequence was found in a man in his forties in good health and CMV-seropositive. The sequencing sample was made of PBMCs. CDR3 reads: CASSSRDRGFGTEAFF. The nucleotide sequence is TGTGCCAGCAGCTCCCGGGACAGGGGTTTCGGCACTGAAGCTTTCTTT.